One and the same sample provided the 14 T cell receptor beta chains below, sequenced in a study of shared clonotypes between healthy human individuals. Terminally differentiated effector memory CD45RA+ cells were excluded by CCR7 positive selection of CD45RO-negative cells. Here immunoSEQ multiplex PCR was the method, and the copy in TCRdb shows in-frame clones only, minus some. Of over 2,000,000 clones listed, approximately 92% are singletons. Sequenced material: naive CD8+ T cells from PBMCs. Every receptor here comes from a man between 18 and 29 years old in good health. Some clones in this sample may be carry-over from other donors' samples.

V and J are TRBV15 and TRBJ1-5, with 7 nucleotides matching TRBD1. CDR1 LNHNV and CDR2 YYDKDF come from the germline V gene (reference sequence). The CDR3 is 16 residues long. The ends lost 3 bases at V and 7 bases at J; junction bases unmatched: 12. For the CDR3, the DNA is TGTGCCACCAGCAGGGTCCAGGGGGGGTTAATCCAGCCCCAGCATTTT. Protein: CATSRVQGGLIQPQHF. The full variable domain, in which reference TRBV15 and TRBJ1-5 provide the parts outside the CDR3, is DAMVIQNPRYQVTQFGKPVTLSCSQTLNHNVMYWYQQKSSQAPKLLFHYYDKDFNNEADTPDNFQSRRPNTSFCFLDIRSPGLGDTAMYLCATSRVQGGLIQPQHFGDGTRLSIL.

This clone was picked up one time. The chain is built from TRBV6-6 and TRBJ2-3, with TRBD1 as a possible D gene (6 bases). There are 13 residues in the CDR3. Germline-derived CDR1 and CDR2 are MNHNY and SVGAGI (reference sequence). Trimming stripped 6 bases from V and 6 bases from J, with 13 bases between. CDR3 DNA sequence: TGTGCCAGCAGCATGAAACAGGGCGATACGCAGTATTTT. Its translation is CASSMKQGDTQYF.

The chain couples TRBV7-2 to TRBJ2-7; TRBD2 matches 12 bases. This CDR3 spans 15 amino acids. The trim removed 3 bases at V and 2 bases at J, leaving 2 bases unmatched. CDR1 SGHTA and CDR2 FQGNSA come from the germline V gene. CDR3 sequence (DNA): TGTGCCAGCAGCTTTAGACTAGCGGGGGCCTACGAGCAGTACTTC. Translated: CASSFRLAGAYEQYF.

The rearrangement links TRBV7-9 to TRBJ2-3; 11 positions match TRBD2. The germline CDR1 and CDR2 sequences are SEHNR and FQNEAQ (reference sequence). V dropped 4 bases and J dropped 2; count of bases not matched to a gene: 2. CDR3 size: 15 residues. The CDR3 DNA reads as TGTGCCAGCAGCTGGGGACTAGCGGCCACAGATACGCAGTATTTT. This encodes CASSWGLAATDTQYF.

The gene calls are TRBV7-9 and TRBJ2-7, with 9 bases lining up with TRBD2. CDR3 length equals 16 residues. Germline V gives CDR1 SEHNR, CDR2 FQNEAQ (reference sequence). The ends lost 0 bases at V and 3 bases at J; junction bases unmatched: 6. DNA for the CDR3: TGTGCCAGCAGCTTAGCGCGGGGGGGCGCGAGCTACGAGCAGTACTTC. Residues: CASSLARGGASYEQYF.

This clone was counted only a few times. The CDR3 loop reads CASSLGLAGGGQETQYF. CDR3 coding DNA: TGTGCCAGCAGCTTGGGACTAGCGGGAGGAGGCCAAGAGACCCAGTACTTC. The genes are TRBV11-2 and TRBJ2-5; TRBD2 matches 15 bases. From germline, CDR1 is SGHAT and CDR2 FQNNGV. The J segment lost 1 base and the V segment lost 3 bases, leaving 3 bases of the junction unmatched. The CDR3 is made up of 17 amino acids.

The chain joins TRBV21-1 to TRBJ2-7. TRBV21-1 is deemed a pseudogene. There are 17 residues in the CDR3. In DNA, the CDR3 is TGTGCCAGCACTGGGAAATCTCATGACGCGGCCAGATACGAGCAGTACTTC. The encoded protein is CASTGKSHDAARYEQYF.

Worth noting for this clone: Additional DNA sequences in this sample encode the identical CDR3. The CDR3 nucleotides read TGTGCCAGCAGCGTAGGTATCTCCTACGAGCAGTACTTC. Its translation: CASSVGISYEQYF. V is TRBV9 and J is TRBJ2-7; D gene ambiguous. This CDR3 spans 13 amino acids. The V and J ends lost 0 bases and 0 bases respectively, with 4 bases between them. Germline V gives CDR1 SGDLS, CDR2 YYNGEE.

This chain connects TRBV5-6 to TRBJ2-7; TRBD1 aligns across 7 bases. Germline CDR1 reads SGHDT; CDR2 reads YYEEEE. This CDR3 is 14 amino acids long. The junction had 4 bases not matched to a gene; V was cut back by 3 bases and J by 1 base. The CDR3 DNA is TGTGCCAGCAGCTCCACGACAGGGTCCTACGAGCAGTACTTC. It codes for CASSSTTGSYEQYF.

The chain joins TRBV29-1 to TRBJ2-1; 11 positions match TRBD2. V dropped 6 bases and J dropped 4; count of bases not matched to a gene: 8. CDR1 and CDR2 (germline): SQVTM, ANQGSEA. CDR3 length equals 15 residues. The CDR3 region has the DNA TGCAGCGTCGGTGGACTAGCGGGCATTTACAATGAGCAGTTCTTC. Its protein is CSVGGLAGIYNEQFF.

The chain has TRBV9 and TRBJ1-2; D not resolved. Germline V gene data show CDR1 as SGDLS and CDR2 as YYNGEE. CDR3 length: 15 residues. V lost 2 bases and J lost 5, with 16 bases in between. CDR3 region: CASSVEEAPTYGYTF. The CDR3 bases are TGTGCCAGCAGCGTCGAGGAGGCCCCCACTTATGGCTACACCTTC.

This chain connects TRBV19 to TRBJ2-1; 9 bases match TRBD2. V lost 4 bases to trimming and J lost 7 bases; unmatched junction nucleotides: 14. This CDR3 region has 17 residues. Germline CDR1 is LNHDA and CDR2 is SQIVND (reference sequence). The CDR3 region is CASSSLGTSFMGNEQFF. CDR3 DNA: TGTGCCAGTAGTAGCCTAGGGACTAGCTTCATGGGGAATGAGCAGTTCTTC.

The J gene is TRBJ2-1, the V gene TRBV9, with 10 bases matching TRBD2. V was pared by 7 bases and J by 8 bases, with 6 bases of the junction left unmatched. This CDR3 comprises 13 residues. CDR1 SGDLS and CDR2 YYNGEE come from the germline V gene. As DNA, the CDR3 is TGTGCCAGCGGGCTAGCGGGAGCCGATGAGCAGTTCTTC. Its translation is CASGLAGADEQFF.

The chain couples TRBV27 to TRBJ2-3; 11 bases are a match to TRBD1. This CDR3 contains 16 residues. The trim removed 10 bases at V and 1 base at J, leaving 10 bases unmatched. CDR1 and CDR2 from the germline V gene are MNHEY and SMNVEV (reference sequence). The CDR3 loop reads CATVDRGHVGTDTQYF. Here the CDR3 DNA reads TGTGCCACCGTGGACAGGGGGCATGTAGGCACAGATACGCAGTATTTT.